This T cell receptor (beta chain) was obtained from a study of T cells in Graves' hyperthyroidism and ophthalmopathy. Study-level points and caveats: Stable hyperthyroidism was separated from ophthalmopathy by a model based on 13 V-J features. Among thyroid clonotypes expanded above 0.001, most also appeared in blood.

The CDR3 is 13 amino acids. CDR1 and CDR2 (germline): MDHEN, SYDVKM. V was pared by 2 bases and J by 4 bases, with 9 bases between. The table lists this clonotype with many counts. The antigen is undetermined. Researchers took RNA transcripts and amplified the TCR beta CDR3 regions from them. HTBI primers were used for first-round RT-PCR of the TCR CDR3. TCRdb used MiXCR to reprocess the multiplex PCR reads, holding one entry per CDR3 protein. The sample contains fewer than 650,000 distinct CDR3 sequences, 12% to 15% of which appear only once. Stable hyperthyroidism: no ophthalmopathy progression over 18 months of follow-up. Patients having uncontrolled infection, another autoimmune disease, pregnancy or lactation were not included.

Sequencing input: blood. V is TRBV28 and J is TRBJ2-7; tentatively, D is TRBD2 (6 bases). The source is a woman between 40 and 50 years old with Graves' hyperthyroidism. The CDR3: CASSLNRGYEQYF. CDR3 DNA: TGTGCCAGCAGTTTAAATCGGGGGTACGAGCAGTACTTC.